The 25 T cell receptor beta chains below all came from one sample that was sequenced in a study of PD-L1 blockade in urothelial cancer. The repertoire was sequenced with immunoSEQ multiplex PCR; TCRdb's copy has only in-frame clones and lacks some. This sample has 37,000 or so clones, with 84% found just once. Time point here: pretreatment peripheral blood. The sample was PBMCs, taken around atezolizumab (anti-PD-L1) treatment. These receptors were obtained from a man in his 60s with urothelial cancer.

The chain carries TRBV6-6 and TRBJ2-2; weak D call: TRBD1 (6 bases). The CDR3 length is 15 residues. V shed 5 bases and J shed 0 bases, with 10 bases lying between them. Germline CDR1 and CDR2: MNHNY and SVGAGI (reference sequence). CDR3 in DNA: TGTGCCAGCAGTGGCGACAGGCCGAACACCGGGGAGCTGTTTTTT. Its translation is CASSGDRPNTGELFF.

This rearrangement joins TRBV4-2 to TRBJ2-2; D is possibly TRBD2 (5 bases). The CDR3 sequence is 17 residues long. V lost 4 bases to trimming and J lost 0 bases, with 15 bases between them. CDR1 and CDR2 from the germline V gene are LGHNA and YNFKEQ. CDR3 DNA sequence: TGTGCCAGCAGCCGAAGCGGCAGCTTCGCGAACACCGGGGAGCTGTTTTTT. Translating gives CASSRSGSFANTGELFF.

This clone has a handful of counts. This rearrangement joins TRBV18 to TRBJ2-7; perhaps TRBD2 as D (6 bases). The germline V and J ends were trimmed by 2 bases and 7 bases, with 15 bases remaining between them. Germline CDR1 is KGHSH and CDR2 is LQKENI. This CDR3 is 14 amino acids long. The CDR3 loop reads CASSPDGTQEEQYF. CDR3 nucleotide sequence: TGTGCCAGCTCACCAGATGGGACTCAGGAGGAGCAGTACTTC.

This chain joins TRBV19 and TRBJ2-1, with 10 bases that match TRBD1. CDR1 is LNHDA, CDR2 SQIVND, per germline (reference sequence). V lost 4 bases and J lost 10; bases outside the gene matches: 13. The CDR3 has 16 residues. CDR3 residues: CASSNPTGGFTGEQFF. In DNA form, the CDR3 reads TGTGCCAGTAGTAACCCGACAGGGGGCTTCACAGGGGAGCAGTTCTTC.

V usage is TRBV5-1 and J usage is TRBJ2-3, with 8 positions matching TRBD2. This CDR3 comprises 17 residues. V gave up 4 bases and J gave up 1 base; unmatched junction bases: 11. Germline V gene data show CDR1 as SGHRS and CDR2 as YFSETQ. The CDR3 sequence: CASSPGLSGGGTDTQYF. CDR3 DNA: TGCGCCAGCAGCCCCGGCCTTTCGGGAGGGGGCACAGATACGCAGTATTTT. The full variable domain, rest sourced from reference TRBV5-1 and TRBJ2-3, is KAGVTQTPRYLIKTRGQQVTLSCSPISGHRSVSWYQQTPGQGLQFLFEYFSETQRNKGNFPGRFSGRQFSNSRSEMNVSTLELGDSALYLCASSPGLSGGGTDTQYFGPGTRLTVL.

This chain uses TRBV10-3 with TRBJ1-2, with 9 bases lining up with TRBD1. V lost 9 bases, J lost 8 bases, and 7 bases stayed unmatched. CDR3 length: 12 amino acids. From germline, CDR1 is ENHRY and CDR2 SYGVKD. CDR3 in DNA: TGTGCCATATCGGGACAGGGCGACGGCTACACCTTC. The encoded protein is CAISGQGDGYTF.

The J gene is TRBJ1-2, the V gene TRBV18; possibly TRBD1 for D (5 bases). V was shortened by 3 bases and J by 0 bases, with 11 bases between the two germline ends. Per germline, CDR1 KGHSH and CDR2 LQKENI. The CDR3 extends over 15 amino acids. CDR3 region: CASSPGTLANYGYTF. In nucleotides, the CDR3 is TGTGCCAGCTCACCTGGGACTCTAGCTAACTATGGCTACACCTTC.

This rearrangement joins TRBV7-9 to TRBJ2-4; D uncertain. V was cut by 4 bases and J by 4 bases, with 8 bases left in between. There are 13 residues in the CDR3. CDR1 SEHNR and CDR2 FQNEAQ come from the germline V gene (reference sequence). The CDR3 sequence is CASSSLPKNIQYF. CDR3 nucleotides: TGTGCCAGCAGCTCCCTTCCGAAAAACATTCAGTACTTC.

V is TRBV18 and J is TRBJ2-5; D is uncertain. The germline V gene encodes CDR1 KGHSH and CDR2 LQKENI. The V end was cut by 0 bases, the J end by 5 bases, with 10 bases between. This CDR3 contains 14 residues. The CDR3 coding sequence is TGTGCCAGCTCACCACCAGGCCCAGGCGAGACCCAGTACTTC. Translation: CASSPPGPGETQYF.

J is TRBJ2-7 and V is TRBV11-2; D possibly corresponds to TRBD2 (7 bases). Germline CDR1 SGHAT, CDR2 FQNNGV. This CDR3 comprises 15 residues. Deletions cut 1 base from V and 6 bases from J, with 16 bases between. The CDR3 DNA is TGTGCCAGCAGCTTAGGCACAGGGAGGGAAGGCGAGCAGTACTTC. Its protein product is CASSLGTGREGEQYF.

CDR3 loop: CASSHVIWDSEAFF. The CDR3 coding sequence is TGCGCCAGCAGCCATGTGATATGGGACAGTGAAGCTTTCTTT. The V call is TRBV4-3, the J call TRBJ1-1, with 7 nucleotides matching TRBD1. The CDR3 extends over 14 amino acids. Germline trimming cut 3 bases from V and 7 bases from J; bases unmatched to any gene: 8. Germline V gene sequence: CDR1 LGHNA, CDR2 YSLEER.

The gene calls are TRBV6-1 and TRBJ2-3; TRBD2 agrees at 8 bases. CDR1 is MNHNS and CDR2 is SASEGT in the germline V gene. The CDR3 length is 15 residues. Unmatched junction bases numbered 9, after V lost 5 bases and J lost 5 bases. The CDR3 sequence: CASSPTSGGRDTQYF. In DNA, the CDR3 is TGTGCCAGCAGTCCGACCAGCGGGGGCCGAGATACGCAGTATTTT.

This chain uses TRBV7-3 with TRBJ2-1, with 8 positions matching TRBD2. Germline V gene data show CDR1 as SGHTA and CDR2 as FQGTGA. This CDR3 is 15 amino acids long. Germline trimming cut 5 bases from V and 5 bases from J; bases unmatched to any gene: 8. CDR3 DNA sequence: TGTGCCAGCAGCGCAGGACTAGCCAAAAACAATGAGCAGTTCTTC. Its protein is CASSAGLAKNNEQFF.

V usage is TRBV19 and J usage is TRBJ2-2, with 9 bases that match TRBD1. Germline CDR1 is LNHDA and CDR2 is SQIVND (reference sequence). V was clipped by 4 bases and J by 6 bases; unmatched bases: 6. This CDR3 spans 15 amino acids. The CDR3 sequence is CASSTGTGYSGELFF. The DNA for the CDR3 is TGTGCCAGTAGTACCGGGACAGGGTATTCCGGGGAGCTGTTTTTT.

This chain connects TRBV21-1 to TRBJ2-1; TRBD2 was called by the table and not checked on the DNA. TRBV21-1 is recorded as a pseudogene. The CDR3 sequence is 16 residues long. As DNA, the CDR3 is TGTGCCAGCAGTACGCCTAGCGGGAGTTGGAACAATGAGCAGTTCTTC. Protein product: CASSTPSGSWNNEQFF.

V and J are TRBV6-1 and TRBJ2-7; the D is unclear. CDR1 is MNHNS and CDR2 is SASEGT in the germline V gene. V lost 4 bases, J lost 3 bases, and 7 bases lay in between. The CDR3 length is 12 residues. CDR3 protein: CASSVPSYEQYF. The DNA of the CDR3 is TGTGCCAGCAGTGTTCCTAGCTACGAGCAGTACTTC.

This sequence joins TRBV10-3 and TRBJ2-1; weak D call: TRBD2 (5 bases). The CDR3 is made up of 16 amino acids. In germline, CDR1 is ENHRY, CDR2 SYGVKD. Trimming removed 4 bases from V and 6 bases from J, with 19 bases in between. The CDR3 sequence: CAISGFLASRSNEQFF. In nucleotides, the CDR3 is TGTGCCATCAGTGGATTCCTAGCCTCCAGGAGCAATGAGCAGTTCTTC.

The chain employs TRBV6-9 and TRBJ2-3, with TRBD2 matching 9 bases. CDR1 and CDR2 (germline): MNHGY, SVAAGI. J lost 3 bases, V lost 8 bases, and 12 bases had no gene match. The CDR3 runs 16 residues. The CDR3 DNA sequence: TGTGCCAGCGTCCCCTTAGCGGGAGAGTGTACAGATACGCAGTATTTT. Protein sequence: CASVPLAGECTDTQYF.

The V gene is TRBV6-1, the J gene TRBJ2-1; weak D call: TRBD2 (5 bases). V was shortened by 7 bases and J by 6 bases, with 19 bases between the two germline ends. This CDR3 comprises 15 residues. Germline V gene lookup returns CDR1 MNHNS and CDR2 SASEGT. The CDR3 DNA sequence: TGTGCCAGCACCTCGGGAAGCGCGGGCCTCAATGAGCAGTTCTTC. It codes for CASTSGSAGLNEQFF.

This clone has more than one count but fewer than ten. The V call is TRBV5-1, the J call TRBJ2-7; TRBD1 aligns across 7 bases. Germline CDR1 is SGHRS and CDR2 is YFSETQ. Trimming removed 0 bases from V and 6 bases from J; junction bases left unmatched: 9. This CDR3 has 15 amino acids. The CDR3 loop reads CASSLAAGGYGEQYF. Written as DNA, the CDR3 is TGCGCCAGCAGCTTGGCAGCAGGGGGATACGGCGAGCAGTACTTC.

Details on this clone: One end of the junction does not line up with germline, which may come from a read error. The CDR3 DNA reads TGTGCCAGCAGTTTCCGGGGAAAAAATCGGCCCCAGCATTTT. This sequence encodes CASSFRGKNRPQHF. The chain links TRBV28 to TRBJ1-5, with D hard to call. Germline CDR1 reads MDHEN; CDR2 reads SYDVKM. The CDR3 is made up of 14 amino acids.

This chain joins TRBV19 and TRBJ2-7; 10 bases align to TRBD1. This CDR3 is built from 16 residues. V shed 10 bases, J shed 0 bases, and the junction held 12 bases outside the gene matches. CDR1 and CDR2 (germline): LNHDA, SQIVND (reference sequence). CDR3 DNA: TGTGCCACTACGCGTATGGGACAGGGGAGCTCCTACGAGCAGTACTTC. This translates into CATTRMGQGSSYEQYF.

The rearrangement links TRBV2 to TRBJ1-2; 8 bases are shared with TRBD1. This CDR3 has 14 residues. CDR1 and CDR2 from the germline V gene are SNHLY and FYNNEI. V was clipped by 1 base and J by 8 bases; unmatched bases: 6. CDR3 region: CASSEVQGARGYTF. CDR3 nucleotides: TGTGCCAGCAGTGAAGTCCAGGGGGCGCGAGGCTACACCTTC.

The V and J genes are TRBV19 and TRBJ1-2; 9 nucleotides line up with TRBD1. The germline CDR1 and CDR2 sequences are LNHDA and SQIVND (reference sequence). Germline trimming cut 7 bases from V and 8 bases from J; bases unmatched to any gene: 5. This CDR3 region has 12 residues. The CDR3 nucleotides are TGTGCCAGTATGACAGGGGGGAGAGGCTACACCTTC. Translating gives CASMTGGRGYTF.

This CDR3 is CASSLAPPGYSNQPQHF. As DNA, the CDR3 is TGTGCCAGCAGCTTAGCTCCCCCGGGGTATAGCAATCAGCCCCAGCATTTT. The rearrangement joins TRBV7-9 to TRBJ1-5; D unresolved. The CDR3 is 17 amino acids. The V end lost 0 bases, the J end lost 0 bases, and 12 bases lay between the germline ends. Germline CDR1 reads SEHNR; CDR2 reads FQNEAQ (reference sequence).